A selection of T cell receptor beta chains follows, all from one sample in a study of shared clonotypes between healthy human individuals. Sequencing was performed with immunoSEQ multiplex PCR; in TCRdb, only in-frame clones are kept and a portion is missing. The data contain about 580,000 clones, more than 95% of them seen just once; the ten biggest clones take up 0.3%. The sequencing sample was made of naive CD8+ T cells sorted from blood. These receptor sequences come from a man younger than 45 in good health. Each CDR3 is given with its conserved first and last residue. Each record gives: V gene, clone size, D gene, J gene, CDR3 DNA, CDR3 protein. The D gene is left open where the match is weak. Not all rows give a size; the values are once, few, many and, for expanded clones, a class.

V gene: TRBV6-1; clone size: -; D gene: -; J gene: TRBJ1-1; CDR3 DNA: TGTGCCAGCAGTGGAGGGGTGGGCACTGAAGCTTTCTTT; CDR3 protein: CASSGGVGTEAFF
V gene: TRBV6-1; clone size: -; D gene: TRBD1; J gene: TRBJ2-7; CDR3 DNA: TGTGCCAGCAGTTGGGACAGTGCCTACGAGCAGTACTTC; CDR3 protein: CASSWDSAYEQYF
V gene: TRBV10-3; clone size: -; D gene: TRBD1; J gene: TRBJ2-7; CDR3 DNA: TGTGCCATCAGTGGTGGACAGGGAAACCCCTACGAGCAGTACTTC; CDR3 protein: CAISGGQGNPYEQYF
V gene: TRBV15; clone size: -; D gene: TRBD2; J gene: TRBJ2-3; CDR3 DNA: TGTGCCACCAGCAGAGAATCGACTAGCGGGAGCACAGATACGCAGTATTTT; CDR3 protein: CATSRESTSGSTDTQYF
V gene: TRBV28; clone size: -; D gene: -; J gene: TRBJ2-7; CDR3 DNA: TGTGCCAGCAGTTTACTGACAGCCGCCTACGAGCAGTACTTC; CDR3 protein: CASSLLTAAYEQYF
V gene: TRBV19; clone size: -; D gene: -; J gene: TRBJ1-5; CDR3 DNA: TGTGCCAGTAGTAGCCTCGAGGGTTATAGCAATCAGCCCCAGCATTTT; CDR3 protein: CASSSLEGYSNQPQHF
V gene: TRBV5-4; clone size: -; D gene: TRBD2; J gene: TRBJ2-2; CDR3 DNA: TGTGCCAGCAGCATTGGGGGGAGGGAGTACACCGGGGAGCTGTTTTTT; CDR3 protein: CASSIGGREYTGELFF
V gene: TRBV27; clone size: -; D gene: -; J gene: TRBJ1-1; CDR3 DNA: TGTGCCACGTTCAAGGGTGGCACTGAAGCTTTCTTT; CDR3 protein: CATFKGGTEAFF
V gene: TRBV27; clone size: -; D gene: TRBD2; J gene: TRBJ2-1; CDR3 DNA: TGTGCCAGCAACGGGGGGTCTGAGCAGTTCTTC; CDR3 protein: CASNGGSEQFF
V gene: TRBV7-6; clone size: -; D gene: TRBD2; J gene: TRBJ2-1; CDR3 DNA: TGTGCCAGCAGCATAGCGGGAGGGCCCAGTGAGCAGTTCTTC; CDR3 protein: CASSIAGGPSEQFF
V gene: TRBV2; clone size: -; D gene: -; J gene: TRBJ1-5; CDR3 DNA: TGTGCCAGCAGTGAGGAGGGGAGCAATCAGCCCCAGCATTTT; CDR3 protein: CASSEEGSNQPQHF
V gene: TRBV27; clone size: -; D gene: TRBD1; J gene: TRBJ1-4; CDR3 DNA: TGTGCCAGCAGTCCCACCCCGGGGACAGCCTCTTTTGCAACTAATGAAAAACTGTTTTTT; CDR3 protein: CASSPTPGTASFATNEKLFF
V gene: TRBV6-6; clone size: -; D gene: -; J gene: TRBJ2-7; CDR3 DNA: TGTGCCAGCAGTTTCCAGGGGTCGACCCACGAGCAGTACTTC; CDR3 protein: CASSFQGSTHEQYF
V gene: TRBV9; clone size: -; D gene: TRBD1; J gene: TRBJ2-2; CDR3 DNA: TGTGCCAGCAGCCCTAGGACAGGAGGCGGGGAGCTGTTTTTT; CDR3 protein: CASSPRTGGGELFF
V gene: TRBV5-6; clone size: -; D gene: -; J gene: TRBJ2-7; CDR3 DNA: TGTGCCAGCAGCTGGACACCCGGCTACGAGCAGTACTTC; CDR3 protein: CASSWTPGYEQYF
V gene: TRBV7-9; clone size: -; D gene: TRBD1; J gene: TRBJ1-2; CDR3 DNA: TGTGCCAGCAGCCCAAGGACAGGAGCTAACTATGGCTACACCTTC; CDR3 protein: CASSPRTGANYGYTF
V gene: TRBV11-2; clone size: -; D gene: TRBD2; J gene: TRBJ2-5; CDR3 DNA: TGTGCCAGCAGCTTAAGGCCACTAGCGGCCCAAGAGACCCAGTACTTC; CDR3 protein: CASSLRPLAAQETQYF
V gene: TRBV9; clone size: -; D gene: TRBD2; J gene: TRBJ2-2; CDR3 DNA: TGTGCCAGCAGCGTAGAACTAGCGGAACCCACCGGGGAGCTGTTTTTT; CDR3 protein: CASSVELAEPTGELFF
V gene: TRBV7-6; clone size: -; D gene: -; J gene: TRBJ2-2; CDR3 DNA: TGTGCCAGCAGCTTAGGGGGTGGCGGGGAGCTGTTTTTT; CDR3 protein: CASSLGGGGELFF
V gene: TRBV15; clone size: -; D gene: -; J gene: TRBJ2-6; CDR3 DNA: TGTGCCACCAGCAGTATACCAGCTGGGGCCAACGTCCTGACTTTC; CDR3 protein: CATSSIPAGANVLTF
V gene: TRBV5-1; clone size: -; D gene: TRBD1; J gene: TRBJ2-7; CDR3 DNA: TGCGCCAGCAGCGGGACAGGGGCATCCTACGAGCAGTACTTC; CDR3 protein: CASSGTGASYEQYF
V gene: TRBV7-6; clone size: -; D gene: -; J gene: TRBJ1-5; CDR3 DNA: TGTGCCAGCAGCTTACGTCCCCGTGAGGCCCATAGCAATCAGCCCCAGCATTTT; CDR3 protein: CASSLRPREAHSNQPQHF
V gene: TRBV7-9; clone size: -; D gene: -; J gene: TRBJ2-2; CDR3 DNA: TGTGCCAGCAGCGTTACAGTGAATACCGGGGAGCTGTTTTTT; CDR3 protein: CASSVTVNTGELFF
V gene: TRBV5-1; clone size: few; D gene: -; J gene: TRBJ1-2; CDR3 DNA: TGCGCCAGCAGCCCCAAGTCGGCAGCATACGGCTACACCTTC; CDR3 protein: CASSPKSAAYGYTF
V gene: TRBV5-1; clone size: -; D gene: TRBD2; J gene: TRBJ2-3; CDR3 DNA: TGCGCCAGCAGCACCGCGGGGGGCTTTGCAGATACGCAGTATTTT; CDR3 protein: CASSTAGGFADTQYF
V gene: TRBV4-1; clone size: -; D gene: -; J gene: TRBJ2-7; CDR3 DNA: TGCGCCAGCAGCCTAGGGGATGGAGATCGGGTTTACGAGCAGTACTTC; CDR3 protein: CASSLGDGDRVYEQYF
V gene: TRBV19; clone size: -; D gene: -; J gene: TRBJ2-7; CDR3 DNA: TGTGCCAGTTCGGCTAGCGAGATCTCCGAGCAGTACTTC; CDR3 protein: CASSASEISEQYF
V gene: TRBV5-1; clone size: -; D gene: -; J gene: TRBJ2-3; CDR3 DNA: TGCGCCAGCAGCTTTAGGCAGGGGTCCCCAGATACGCAGTATTTT; CDR3 protein: CASSFRQGSPDTQYF
V gene: TRBV7-9; clone size: once; D gene: -; J gene: TRBJ2-1; CDR3 DNA: TGTGCCAGCAGAGGGGGGAGTGAGCAGTTCTTC; CDR3 protein: CASRGGSEQFF
V gene: TRBV11-3; clone size: -; D gene: TRBD1; J gene: TRBJ1-1; CDR3 DNA: TGTGCCAGCAGCGGACCGGGACAGGGGATATACGAAGCTTTCTTT; CDR3 protein: CASSGPGQGIYEAFF
V gene: TRBV7-8; clone size: -; D gene: TRBD2; J gene: TRBJ2-2; CDR3 DNA: TGTGCCAGCAGCTTCCTAGCGGAATACAACACCGGGGAGCTGTTTTTT; CDR3 protein: CASSFLAEYNTGELFF
V gene: TRBV29-1; clone size: -; D gene: TRBD1; J gene: TRBJ2-1; CDR3 DNA: TGCAGCGTTGAAGGAAAGACAGGGGGAAAGCAGTTCTTC; CDR3 protein: CSVEGKTGGKQFF
V gene: TRBV10-3; clone size: -; D gene: TRBD1; J gene: TRBJ1-2; CDR3 DNA: TGTGCCATCAGTGGGACCCGGGACAGGGGAAACTATGGCTACACCTTC; CDR3 protein: CAISGTRDRGNYGYTF
V gene: TRBV29-1; clone size: -; D gene: TRBD1; J gene: TRBJ2-7; CDR3 DNA: TGCAGCGTTCTAGGGGGCACTACTTACGAGCAGTACTTC; CDR3 protein: CSVLGGTTYEQYF
V gene: TRBV7-6; clone size: -; D gene: TRBD1; J gene: TRBJ1-1; CDR3 DNA: TGTGCCAGCAGCCCACGGGACAGAGCAAACACTGAAGCTTTCTTT; CDR3 protein: CASSPRDRANTEAFF
V gene: TRBV29-1; clone size: -; D gene: -; J gene: TRBJ2-5; CDR3 DNA: TGCAGCGTACACAGACGGGGGGACAGTCCCCGGTATCAAGAGACCCAGTACTTC; CDR3 protein: CSVHRRGDSPRYQETQYF
V gene: TRBV4-3; clone size: -; D gene: -; J gene: TRBJ1-3; CDR3 DNA: TGCGCCAGCAGCCAAGACGCCCGTTCTCCTGGAAACACCATATATTTT; CDR3 protein: CASSQDARSPGNTIYF
V gene: TRBV28; clone size: -; D gene: -; J gene: TRBJ2-1; CDR3 DNA: TGTGCCAGCAGGTCCGACGAGGCCGAGGACTACAATGAGCAGTTCTTC; CDR3 protein: CASRSDEAEDYNEQFF
V gene: TRBV5-4; clone size: -; D gene: -; J gene: TRBJ2-1; CDR3 DNA: TGTGCCAGCAGCCCGGAATCCTACAATGAGCAGTTCTTC; CDR3 protein: CASSPESYNEQFF
V gene: TRBV19; clone size: -; D gene: -; J gene: TRBJ1-1; CDR3 DNA: TGTGCCAGTAGTATAGGTGACAGGCCCAACACTGAAGCTTTCTTT; CDR3 protein: CASSIGDRPNTEAFF
V gene: TRBV18; clone size: -; D gene: -; J gene: TRBJ1-1; CDR3 DNA: TGTGCCAGCTCAATATCGGACGGGGGGTACACTGAAGCTTTCTTT; CDR3 protein: CASSISDGGYTEAFF